In its sample, the clone carrying this TCR beta chain was seen a few times. Its specificity is unknown. This entry belongs to a study of immune cell composition in non-small cell lung cancer. Overall study findings and caveats: Clones >0.5% enriched in tumour were rarer in adenocarcinoma (about 35%) than squamous (approximately 80%).

The V segment lost 5 bases and the J segment 4 bases; nucleotides outside the gene matches: 6. Germline CDR1 reads SEHNR; CDR2 reads FQNEAQ (reference sequence). The length of the CDR3 is 14 residues. The method was immunoSEQ multiplex PCR; TCRdb's version includes in-frame clones alone and lacks a portion of them. The sample has about 2,300 clones, more than 75% seen once; the top ten hold 35% to 45%. V and J are TRBV7-9 and TRBJ1-1, with TRBD1 matching 8 bases. Sample: lung tumor tissue. This clonotype was obtained from a human donor with non-small cell lung cancer. The CDR3 bases are TGTGCCAGCAGCCCCCAGGGGGCGTCCACTGAAGCTTTCTTT. Translated, it gives CASSPQGASTEAFF.